A single sample is the source of the 25 T cell receptor beta chains below, sequenced in a study of glioma-infiltrating T cells. TCR alpha and beta CDR3 regions were amplified from RNA using iRepertoire nested multiplex PCR. TCRdb re-derived calls from the multiplex PCR reads in MiXCR, one entry per CDR3 protein. The sample carries fewer than 200,000 distinct CDR3 sequences, more than 35% recorded once. Sequenced: glioma tissue, nonneoplastic brain tissue, or PBMCs (not recorded which). These receptors were collected from a human donor with low-grade glioma or glioblastoma, undergoing nonglioma brain surgery, or in good health (not recorded which).

V and J are TRBV7-2 and TRBJ2-1; perhaps TRBD2 as D (6 bases). The CDR3 consists of 14 residues. V gave up 0 bases and J gave up 6 bases, with 9 bases separating them. Germline CDR1 SGHTA, CDR2 FQGNSA. CDR3 nucleotide sequence: TGTGCCAGCAGCTTAGCGGTCGGGGGCAATGAGCAGTTCTTC. This gives the protein CASSLAVGGNEQFF. The complete variable domain, with remaining parts taken from reference TRBV7-2 and TRBJ2-1, reads GAGVSQSPSNKVTEKGKDVELRCDPISGHTALYWYRQSLGQGLEFLIYFQGNSAPDKSGLPSDRFSAERTGGSVSTLTIQRTQQEDSAVYLCASSLAVGGNEQFFGPGTRLTVL.

As regards this clonotype: This may stem from a read error, because a much larger clone lies one nucleotide away. The rearrangement links TRBV24-1 to TRBJ1-2; 8 nucleotides align to TRBD1. Per germline, CDR1 KGHDR and CDR2 SFDVKD. With V trimmed by 8 bases and J by 4 bases, 14 bases remained unmatched. The CDR3 spans 16 residues. The CDR3 loop is CATTRARDRTRYGYTF. CDR3 DNA: TGTGCCACCACGAGGGCCCGGGACAGGACACGCTATGGCTACACCTTC.

This clonotype has just a few counts. The chain couples TRBV19 to TRBJ2-7; D remains unclear. The V end lost 5 bases, the J end lost 4 bases, and 12 bases lay between the germline ends. The germline gives CDR1 LNHDA, CDR2 SQIVND (reference sequence). The CDR3 is made up of 13 amino acids. The CDR3 is CASSPPESYEQYF. The CDR3 DNA reads as TGTGCCAGTAGTCCGCCGGAATCTTACGAGCAGTACTTC.

This sequence joins TRBV29-1 and TRBJ2-3; D call uncertain. Germline V gene sequence: CDR1 SQVTM, CDR2 ANQGSEA. The CDR3 consists of 14 residues. V lost 1 base and J 1 base, leaving 9 bases between the germline ends. CDR3 region: CSVEGAERTDTQYF. Written as DNA, the CDR3 is TGCAGCGTTGAAGGGGCGGAGCGCACAGATACGCAGTATTTT.

This clonotype was counted many times. The chain uses TRBV4-1 and TRBJ2-2, with no clear D. With 7 bases removed from V and 4 bases from J, the gap between germline ends came to 13 bases. CDR1 and CDR2 (germline): MGHRA, YSYEKL. This CDR3 contains 14 residues. The CDR3 protein is CASKHRSGTGELFF. CDR3 in DNA: TGCGCCAGCAAGCATAGGTCGGGCACCGGGGAGCTGTTTTTT.

The chain links TRBV2 to TRBJ2-7; D unclear. The V end lost 3 bases, the J end lost 6 bases, and 24 bases lay between the germline ends. CDR1 and CDR2 from the germline V gene are SNHLY and FYNNEI. This CDR3 has 17 residues. CDR3 in DNA: TGTGCCAGCAGTGACGTAAGGTGGGCAATCGAAACCAGCGAGCAGTACTTC. It specifies CASSDVRWAIETSEQYF.

This clonotype was recorded once. A read error may explain this, as a much larger clone is one base away. The CDR3 does not close with the conserved phenylalanine or tryptophan, likely indicating a read error. The DNA is omitted, as the CDR3 cannot be located on it reliably, and the CDR3 follows TCRdb's listing. The rearrangement links TRBV28 to TRBJ2-1; no DNA check was done on the table's D call, TRBD1. From germline, CDR1 is MDHEN and CDR2 SYDVKM. Both ends counted, the CDR3 spans 12 residues. CDR3 sequence: CASSLPGQGASI.

Notes on this clonotype: This could be a read error, since a much larger clone is one nucleotide away. The chain joins TRBV4-1 to TRBJ2-7; 7 bases line up with TRBD1. Near its end, the DNA agrees better with TRBJ2-1, so the J call may be wrong. Germline CDR1 is MGHRA and CDR2 is YSYEKL. This CDR3 has 16 amino acids. The CDR3 DNA is TGCGCCAGCAGCCAAGCAGGGGGTCAAAATTACAATGAGCAGTTCTTC. This codes for CASSQAGGQNYNEQFF.

Regarding this clonotype: One base away lies a much larger clone, so this may be a sequencing read error. The chain carries TRBV20-1 and TRBJ2-5, with a weak D call TRBD1 (6 bases). V was clipped by 6 bases and J by 5 bases, with 13 bases between them. The CDR3 loop spans 12 amino acids. Germline V CDR1 and CDR2: DFQATT, SNEGSKA (reference sequence). CDR3 nucleotides: TGCAGTGCGCAGGGGCCCCTGGAGACCCAGTACTTC. As protein: CSAQGPLETQYF.

This clonotype was counted at least ten times. The V call is TRBV28, the J call TRBJ2-2; TRBD1 matches 9 bases. The V gene end was trimmed by 7 bases and the J gene end by 6 bases; junction bases not matched to a gene: 12. From germline, CDR1 is MDHEN and CDR2 SYDVKM. The CDR3 is made up of 16 amino acids. The CDR3 DNA is TGTGCCAGCACCGTCCAGGACAGGGGTTGGCCCGGGGAGCTGTTTTTT. This encodes CASTVQDRGWPGELFF.

A few counts support this clonotype. The CDR3 nucleotides read TGTGCCAGCACTCAAACGACAGGGGGCTACGAGCAGTACTTC. It is translated as CASTQTTGGYEQYF. V and J are TRBV2 and TRBJ2-7; TRBD1 matches at 9 bases. CDR1 SNHLY and CDR2 FYNNEI come from the germline V gene. Trimming removed 7 bases from V and 3 bases from J; junction bases left unmatched: 7. The CDR3 totals 14 residues.

This clonotype was seen a handful of times. This rearrangement joins TRBV18 to TRBJ2-7; TRBD2 agrees at 9 bases. This CDR3 is 14 amino acids long. Germline V gene lookup returns CDR1 KGHSH and CDR2 LQKENI. The V segment lost 5 bases and the J segment 3 bases; nucleotides outside the gene matches: 5. DNA of the CDR3: TGTGCCAGCTCAGTAGCGGGAGTTAACTACGAGCAGTACTTC. This gives the protein CASSVAGVNYEQYF.

A word on this clonotype: This may be a read error, as it is one base from a much larger clone. This CDR3 reads CASSYSRQSRTDKQYF. CDR3 nucleotides: TGTGCCAGCAGTTACTCGAGACAGTCCCGCACAGATAAGCAGTATTTT. V gene TRBV6-5 combines with J gene TRBJ2-3; TRBD1 is a possible D gene (5 bases). Germline CDR1 and CDR2: MNHEY and SVGAGI. CDR3 length: 16 residues.

This clonotype was observed at least ten times. This chain joins TRBV20-1 and TRBJ2-3; possible D gene TRBD2, 6 bases. The ends were cut back, 5 bases at V and 4 bases at J, with 19 bases in the middle. The germline gives CDR1 DFQATT, CDR2 SNEGSKA (reference sequence). CDR3 length: 15 amino acids. CDR3 sequence (DNA): TGCAGTGCTTACCCGGAGGGCCGGGGCGCAGATACGCAGTATTTT. As protein: CSAYPEGRGADTQYF.

A word on this clonotype: A junction boundary mismatches the germline segment, possibly from a read error. The rearrangement uses TRBV18 and TRBJ2-6, with D tentatively TRBD1 (5 bases). The CDR3 consists of 13 residues. CDR1 KGHSH and CDR2 LQKENI come from the germline V gene. The CDR3 reads CASSPNGANLLTF. The CDR3 DNA follows: TGTGCCAGCTCACCGAATGGGGCCAACCTCCTGACTTTC.

This clonotype has more than one count but fewer than ten. V is TRBV20-1 and J is TRBJ2-7; the match to TRBD1 covers 8 bases. The CDR3 length is 14 residues. In germline, CDR1 is DFQATT, CDR2 SNEGSKA (reference sequence). The J segment lost 7 bases and the V segment lost 6 bases, leaving 14 bases of the junction unmatched. As DNA, the CDR3 is TGCAGTGCCAGCCCGGGACAGGCTCCCGGGGAGCAGTACTTC. Its translation: CSASPGQAPGEQYF.

This chain connects TRBV20-1 to TRBJ2-7, with 10 positions matching TRBD2. Germline-derived CDR1 and CDR2 are DFQATT and SNEGSKA (reference sequence). CDR3 size: 18 residues. Unmatched junction bases numbered 17, after V lost 1 base and J lost 5 bases. Written as DNA, the CDR3 is TGCAGTGCTAGAGTTGGTACTAGCGGGATGGCCTTCGGCCACGAGCAGTACTTC. Encoded protein: CSARVGTSGMAFGHEQYF.

This rearrangement joins TRBV3-1 to TRBJ2-1; D is unclear. Germline V gene data show CDR1 as LGHDT and CDR2 as YNNKEL (reference sequence). The germline V and J ends were trimmed by 0 bases and 10 bases, with 13 bases remaining between them. CDR3 length equals 14 residues. CDR3 sequence (DNA): TGTGCCAGCAGCCAAGAACCGGGCACTCACGAGCAGTTCTTC. Protein sequence: CASSQEPGTHEQFF.

With respect to this clonotype: A single base separates this from a much larger clone, so it may be a read error. This chain connects TRBV20-1 to TRBJ2-6, with D maybe TRBD1 (6 bases). The V gene lost 5 bases and the J gene lost 5 bases, with 13 bases spanning the gap. The germline V gene has CDR1 DFQATT and CDR2 SNEGSKA (reference sequence). The CDR3 runs 14 residues. CDR3 sequence: CSAQTGSWANVLTF. The CDR3 nucleotides read TGCAGTGCTCAAACAGGGTCTTGGGCCAACGTCCTGACTTTC.

There are a few counts of this clonotype. The chain recombines TRBV24-1 with TRBJ2-3; 8 bases map to TRBD2. From germline, CDR1 is KGHDR and CDR2 SFDVKD. After removal of 9 bases from V and 0 bases from J, the junction contained 7 bases not matched to a gene. The CDR3 contains 15 residues. The CDR3 reads CATGSQRESTDTQYF. CDR3 nucleotides: TGTGCCACCGGGAGTCAGCGGGAGAGCACAGATACGCAGTATTTT.

This clonotype was observed at least ten times. This chain joins TRBV7-2 and TRBJ2-5; D may be TRBD2 (5 bases). The CDR3 spans 13 residues. Germline CDR1 SGHTA, CDR2 FQGNSA. With 6 bases removed from V and 5 bases from J, the gap between germline ends came to 13 bases. The CDR3 region has the DNA TGTGCCAGCAGACGGGAAGGATTGGAGACCCAGTACTTC. It is translated as CASRREGLETQYF. Together with reference TRBV7-2 and TRBJ2-5, the CDR3 gives the full variable domain: GAGVSQSPSNKVTEKGKDVELRCDPISGHTALYWYRQSLGQGLEFLIYFQGNSAPDKSGLPSDRFSAERTGGSVSTLTIQRTQQEDSAVYLCASRREGLETQYFGPGTRLLVL.

This clonotype was recorded at least ten times. The chain employs TRBV28 and TRBJ2-1, with D possibly matching TRBD1 (7 bases). The V end was cut by 1 base, the J end by 4 bases, with 11 bases between. The CDR3 is 15 amino acids. Germline CDR1 is MDHEN and CDR2 is SYDVKM. CDR3 nucleotide sequence: TGTGCCAGCAGTTTATCGGCAGGGGGGTACAATGAGCAGTTCTTC. It codes for CASSLSAGGYNEQFF.

This clonotype appeared once. The chain has TRBV19 and TRBJ2-3, with D possibly matching TRBD2 (6 bases). CDR1 and CDR2 from the germline V gene are LNHDA and SQIVND (reference sequence). This CDR3 contains 15 residues. V lost 5 bases, J lost 6 bases, and 18 bases lay in between. CDR3 in DNA: TGTGCCAGTAGTGAACGCCCGACTAGTACGGATACGCAGTATTTT. It codes for CASSERPTSTDTQYF. Drawing the rest from reference TRBV19 and TRBJ2-3, the complete variable domain is DGGITQSPKYLFRKEGQNVTLSCEQNLNHDAMYWYRQDPGQGLRLIYYSQIVNDFQKGDIAEGYSVSREKKESFPLTVTSAQKNPTAFYLCASSERPTSTDTQYFGPGTRLTVL.

This clonotype showed up many times. The chain is built from TRBV28 and TRBJ1-5; unclear D gene. Trimming removed 9 bases at V and 4 bases at J, with 10 bases between. Germline V gene lookup returns CDR1 MDHEN and CDR2 SYDVKM. The CDR3 has 12 amino acids. In DNA form, the CDR3 reads TGTGCCAGTTGGGAGGGTAATCAGCCCCAGCATTTT. Its translation is CASWEGNQPQHF.

This clonotype is medium-sized in the sample. CDR3 sequence (DNA): TGTGCCAGCAGTTTATTAGGGACAGGGAATAATTCACCCCTCCACTTT. This codes for CASSLLGTGNNSPLHF. This sequence joins TRBV27 and TRBJ1-6; TRBD1 agrees at 9 bases. Germline CDR1 and CDR2: MNHEY and SMNVEV (reference sequence). This CDR3 has 16 amino acids. With 1 base clipped from V and 5 bases from J, the junction kept 3 bases outside the gene matches.